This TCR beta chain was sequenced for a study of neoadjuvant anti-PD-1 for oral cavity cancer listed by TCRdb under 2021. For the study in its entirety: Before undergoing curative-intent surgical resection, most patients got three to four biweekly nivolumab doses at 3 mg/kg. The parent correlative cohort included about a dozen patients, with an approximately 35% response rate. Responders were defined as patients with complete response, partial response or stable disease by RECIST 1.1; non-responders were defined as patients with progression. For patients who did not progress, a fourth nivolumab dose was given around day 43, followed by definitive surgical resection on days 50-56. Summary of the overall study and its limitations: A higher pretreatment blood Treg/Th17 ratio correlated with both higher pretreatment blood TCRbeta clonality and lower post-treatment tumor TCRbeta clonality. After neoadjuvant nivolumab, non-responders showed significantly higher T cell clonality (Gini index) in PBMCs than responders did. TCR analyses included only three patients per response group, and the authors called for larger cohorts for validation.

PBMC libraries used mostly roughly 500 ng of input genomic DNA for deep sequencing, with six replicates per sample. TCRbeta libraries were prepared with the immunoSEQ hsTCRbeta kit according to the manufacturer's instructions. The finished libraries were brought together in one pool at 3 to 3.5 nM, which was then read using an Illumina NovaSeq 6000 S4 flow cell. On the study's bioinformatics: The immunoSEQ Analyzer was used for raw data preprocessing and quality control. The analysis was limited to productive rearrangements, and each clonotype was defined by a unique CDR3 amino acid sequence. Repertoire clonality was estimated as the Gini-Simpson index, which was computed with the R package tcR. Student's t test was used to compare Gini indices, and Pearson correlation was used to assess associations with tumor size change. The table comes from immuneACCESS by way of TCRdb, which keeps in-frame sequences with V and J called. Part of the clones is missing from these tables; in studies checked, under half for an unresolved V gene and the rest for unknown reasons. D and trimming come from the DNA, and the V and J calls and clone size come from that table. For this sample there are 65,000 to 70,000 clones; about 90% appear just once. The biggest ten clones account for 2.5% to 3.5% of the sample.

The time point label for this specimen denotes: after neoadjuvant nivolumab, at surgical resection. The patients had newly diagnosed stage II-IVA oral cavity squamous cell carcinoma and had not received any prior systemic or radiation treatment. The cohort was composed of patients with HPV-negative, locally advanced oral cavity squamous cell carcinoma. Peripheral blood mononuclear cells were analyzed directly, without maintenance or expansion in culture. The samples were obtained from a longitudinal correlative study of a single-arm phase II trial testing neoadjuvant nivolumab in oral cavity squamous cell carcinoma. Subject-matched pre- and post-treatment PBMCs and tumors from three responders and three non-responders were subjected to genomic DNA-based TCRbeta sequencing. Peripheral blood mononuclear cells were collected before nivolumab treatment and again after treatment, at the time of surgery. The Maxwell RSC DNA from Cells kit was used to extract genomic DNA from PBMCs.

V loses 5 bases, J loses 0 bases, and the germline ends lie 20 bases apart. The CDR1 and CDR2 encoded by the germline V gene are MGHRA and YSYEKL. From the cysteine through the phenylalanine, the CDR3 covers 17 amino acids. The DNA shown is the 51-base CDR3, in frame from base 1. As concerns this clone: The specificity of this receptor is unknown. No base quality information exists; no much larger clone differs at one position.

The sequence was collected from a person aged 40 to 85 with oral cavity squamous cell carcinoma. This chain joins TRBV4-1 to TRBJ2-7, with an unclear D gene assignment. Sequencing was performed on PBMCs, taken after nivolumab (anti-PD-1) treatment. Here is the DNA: TGCGCCAGCAGCACACATCCATGGGAACTCCGCTCCTACGAGCAGTACTTC. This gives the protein CASSTHPWELRSYEQYF.